This TCR beta chain was recorded in a study of T cell repertoires in aging, cancer and after chemotherapy. Rearranged V-D-J TRB sequences were amplified with a mixed TRB-A/B primer pool. TCRdb independently ran MiXCR on the multiplex PCR reads; one entry per CDR3 protein. The sample lists over 1,500 distinct CDR3 sequences; about 32% were seen once. Germline V CDR1 and CDR2: DFQATT, SNEGSKA (reference sequence). The CDR3 contains 17 residues. Trimming cost V 0 bases and J 4 bases; bases outside gene matches: 8. Amplification of TCR beta used genomic DNA extracted from peripheral blood. This clonotype turned up a few times. The target antigen is unknown. Study results and limitations: In cancer patients, declining TCR diversity with age involved lost richness and lost evenness.

The receptor was derived from a human donor with a blood cancer. What was sequenced was blood. This sequence joins TRBV20-1 and TRBJ2-7; 14 bases line up with TRBD2. The CDR3 coding sequence is TGCAGTGCTAGAGATCGGAGACTAGCGGGGGGGAAGTACGAGCAGTACTTC. This sequence encodes CSARDRRLAGGKYEQYF.